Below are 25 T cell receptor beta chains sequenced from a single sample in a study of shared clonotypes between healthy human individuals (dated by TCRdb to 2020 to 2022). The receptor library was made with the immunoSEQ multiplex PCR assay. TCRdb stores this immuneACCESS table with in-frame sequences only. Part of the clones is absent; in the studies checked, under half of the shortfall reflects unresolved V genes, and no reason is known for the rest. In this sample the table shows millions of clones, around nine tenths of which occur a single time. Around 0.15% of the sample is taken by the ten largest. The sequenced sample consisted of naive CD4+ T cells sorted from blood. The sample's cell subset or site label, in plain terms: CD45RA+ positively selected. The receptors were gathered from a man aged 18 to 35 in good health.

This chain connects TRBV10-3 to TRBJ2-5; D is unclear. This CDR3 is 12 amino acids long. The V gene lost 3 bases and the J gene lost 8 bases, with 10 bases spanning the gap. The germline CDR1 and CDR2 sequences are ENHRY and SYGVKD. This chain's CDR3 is CAISDFSSTQYF. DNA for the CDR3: TGTGCCATCAGTGATTTCTCTTCAACCCAGTACTTC.

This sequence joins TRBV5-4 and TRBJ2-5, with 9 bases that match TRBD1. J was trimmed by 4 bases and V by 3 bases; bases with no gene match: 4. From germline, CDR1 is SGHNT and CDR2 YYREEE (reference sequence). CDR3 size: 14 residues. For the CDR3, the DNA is TGTGCCAGCAGCTCCGGGACAGGGACAGAGACCCAGTACTTC. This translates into CASSSGTGTETQYF.

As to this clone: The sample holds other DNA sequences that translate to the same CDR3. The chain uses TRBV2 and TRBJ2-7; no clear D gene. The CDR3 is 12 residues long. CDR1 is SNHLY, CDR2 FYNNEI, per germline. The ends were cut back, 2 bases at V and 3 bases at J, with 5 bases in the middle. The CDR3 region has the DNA TGTGCCAGCAGTGAACGCGGCTACGAGCAGTACTTC. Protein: CASSERGYEQYF.

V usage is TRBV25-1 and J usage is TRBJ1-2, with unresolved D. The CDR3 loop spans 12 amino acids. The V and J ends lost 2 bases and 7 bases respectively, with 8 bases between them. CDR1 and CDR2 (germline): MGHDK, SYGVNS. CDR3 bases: TGTGCCAGCAGTGAAGCAAGGGTTGGCTACACCTTC. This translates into CASSEARVGYTF.

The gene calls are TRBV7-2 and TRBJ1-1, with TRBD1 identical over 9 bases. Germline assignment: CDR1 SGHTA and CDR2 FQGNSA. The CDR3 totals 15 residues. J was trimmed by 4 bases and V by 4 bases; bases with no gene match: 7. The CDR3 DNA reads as TGTGCCAGCAGCTCTACAGGGGGCGCGATCACTGAAGCTTTCTTT. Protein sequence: CASSSTGGAITEAFF.

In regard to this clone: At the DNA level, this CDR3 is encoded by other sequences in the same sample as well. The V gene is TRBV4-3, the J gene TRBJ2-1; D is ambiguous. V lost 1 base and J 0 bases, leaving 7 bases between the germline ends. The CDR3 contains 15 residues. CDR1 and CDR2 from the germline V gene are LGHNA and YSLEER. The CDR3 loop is CASSQGRSSYNEQFF. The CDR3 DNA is TGCGCCAGCAGCCAAGGCCGAAGCTCCTACAATGAGCAGTTCTTC.

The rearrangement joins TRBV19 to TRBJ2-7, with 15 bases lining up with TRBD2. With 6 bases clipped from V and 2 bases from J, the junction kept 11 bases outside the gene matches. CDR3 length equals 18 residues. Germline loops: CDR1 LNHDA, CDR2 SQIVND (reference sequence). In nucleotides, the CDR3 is TGTGCCAGTAGACCCACGGGACTAGCGGGAGGACGCGCCTACGAGCAGTACTTC. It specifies CASRPTGLAGGRAYEQYF. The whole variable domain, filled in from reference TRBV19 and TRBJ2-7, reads DGGITQSPKYLFRKEGQNVTLSCEQNLNHDAMYWYRQDPGQGLRLIYYSQIVNDFQKGDIAEGYSVSREKKESFPLTVTSAQKNPTAFYLCASRPTGLAGGRAYEQYFGPGTRLTVT.

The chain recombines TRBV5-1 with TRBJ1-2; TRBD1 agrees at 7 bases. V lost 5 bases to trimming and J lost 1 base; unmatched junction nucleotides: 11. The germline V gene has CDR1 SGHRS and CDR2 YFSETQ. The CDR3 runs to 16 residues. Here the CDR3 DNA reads TGCGCCAGCAGTACGACAGGGAGTTCGGGTAACTATGGCTACACCTTC. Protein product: CASSTTGSSGNYGYTF.

For the CDR3, the DNA is TGCGCCAGCAGCCAAGAGAGGGGGCTAGCGGGGCTTGGGAACGAGCAGTACTTC. This sequence encodes CASSQERGLAGLGNEQYF. V gene TRBV4-1 combines with J gene TRBJ2-7; 9 bases are shared with TRBD2. From germline, CDR1 is MGHRA and CDR2 YSYEKL. The CDR3 is 18 residues long. V trimming: 0 bases; J trimming: 5 bases; junction bases outside the gene matches: 14.

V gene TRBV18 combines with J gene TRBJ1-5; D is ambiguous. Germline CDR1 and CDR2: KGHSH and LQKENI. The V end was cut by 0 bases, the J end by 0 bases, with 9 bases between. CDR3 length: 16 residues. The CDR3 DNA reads TGTGCCAGCTCACCACCTCTCGGAGTTAGCAATCAGCCCCAGCATTTT. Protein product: CASSPPLGVSNQPQHF.

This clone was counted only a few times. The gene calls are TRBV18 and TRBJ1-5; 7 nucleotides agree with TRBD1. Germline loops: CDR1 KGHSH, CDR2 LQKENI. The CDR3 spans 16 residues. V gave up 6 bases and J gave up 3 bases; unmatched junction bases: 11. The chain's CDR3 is CASSLDRVRNNQPQHF. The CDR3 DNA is TGTGCCAGCTCGCTCGACAGGGTAAGGAACAATCAGCCCCAGCATTTT. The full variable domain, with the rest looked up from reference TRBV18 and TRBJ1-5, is NAGVMQNPRHLVRRRGQEARLRCSPMKGHSHVYWYRQLPEEGLKFMVYLQKENIIDESGMPKERFSAEFPKEGPSILRIQQVVRGDSAAYFCASSLDRVRNNQPQHFGDGTRLSIL.

The CDR3 DNA reads TGTGCCAGTAAGACCCATCGGACGGCAGATACGCAGTATTTT. Protein product: CASKTHRTADTQYF. This rearrangement joins TRBV19 to TRBJ2-3; D not certain. CDR1 and CDR2 (germline): LNHDA, SQIVND (reference sequence). The CDR3 consists of 14 residues. V was cut by 7 bases and J by 4 bases, with 15 bases left in between. The whole variable domain, filled in from reference TRBV19 and TRBJ2-3, reads DGGITQSPKYLFRKEGQNVTLSCEQNLNHDAMYWYRQDPGQGLRLIYYSQIVNDFQKGDIAEGYSVSREKKESFPLTVTSAQKNPTAFYLCASKTHRTADTQYFGPGTRLTVL.

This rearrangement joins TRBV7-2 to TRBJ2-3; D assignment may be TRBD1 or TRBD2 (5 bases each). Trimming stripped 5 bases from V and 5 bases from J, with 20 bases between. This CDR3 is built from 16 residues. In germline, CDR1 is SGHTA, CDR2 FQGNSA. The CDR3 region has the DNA TGTGCCAGCAGCCCATGGACTTCGGGGACGAGAGATACGCAGTATTTT. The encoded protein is CASSPWTSGTRDTQYF.

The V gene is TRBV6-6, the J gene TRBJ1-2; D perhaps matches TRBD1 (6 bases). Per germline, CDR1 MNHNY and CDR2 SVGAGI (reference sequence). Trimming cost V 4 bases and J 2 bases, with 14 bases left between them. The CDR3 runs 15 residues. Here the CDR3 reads CASSSPGEVNYGYTF. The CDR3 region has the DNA TGTGCCAGCAGTTCCCCAGGGGAGGTAAACTATGGCTACACCTTC.

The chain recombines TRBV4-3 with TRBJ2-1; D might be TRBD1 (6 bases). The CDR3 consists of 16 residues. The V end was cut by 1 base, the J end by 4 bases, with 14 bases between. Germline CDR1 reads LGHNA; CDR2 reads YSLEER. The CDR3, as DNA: TGCGCCAGCAGCCAAGTGACCCCCGGGACATACAATGAGCAGTTCTTC. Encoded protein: CASSQVTPGTYNEQFF.

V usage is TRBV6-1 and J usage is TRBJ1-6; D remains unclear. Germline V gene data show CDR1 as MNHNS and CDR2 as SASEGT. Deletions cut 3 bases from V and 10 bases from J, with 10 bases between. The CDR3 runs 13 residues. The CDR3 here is CASSDARGSPLHF. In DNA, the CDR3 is TGTGCCAGCAGTGATGCACGGGGATCACCCCTCCACTTT.

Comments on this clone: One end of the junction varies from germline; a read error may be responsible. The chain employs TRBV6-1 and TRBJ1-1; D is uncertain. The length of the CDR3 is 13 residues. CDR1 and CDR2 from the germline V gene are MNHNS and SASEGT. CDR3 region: CASREGFGTEAFF. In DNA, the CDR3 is TGTGCCAGCAGAGAAGGGTTTGGCACTGAAGCTTTCTTT.

The chain's CDR3 is CASSLDPAFPPDTQYF. CDR3 in DNA: TGTGCCAGCAGCTTAGATCCAGCCTTCCCCCCAGATACGCAGTATTTT. The chain recombines TRBV7-2 with TRBJ2-3; D not resolved. CDR3 size: 16 residues. Trimming left V 1 base short and J 4 bases short, with 15 bases between. Germline V gene lookup returns CDR1 SGHTA and CDR2 FQGNSA.

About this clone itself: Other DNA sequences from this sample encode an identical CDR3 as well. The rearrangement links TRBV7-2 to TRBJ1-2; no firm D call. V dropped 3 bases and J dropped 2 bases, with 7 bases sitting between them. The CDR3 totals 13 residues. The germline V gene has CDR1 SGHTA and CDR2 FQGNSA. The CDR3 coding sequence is TGTGCCAGCAGCTTGGCAGAGAACTATGGCTACACCTTC. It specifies CASSLAENYGYTF.

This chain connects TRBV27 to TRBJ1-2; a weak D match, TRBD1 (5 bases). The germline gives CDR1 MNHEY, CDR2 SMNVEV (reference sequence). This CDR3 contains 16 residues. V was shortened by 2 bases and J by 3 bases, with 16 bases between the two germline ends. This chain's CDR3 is CASSLGYRGDYYGYTF. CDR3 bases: TGTGCCAGCAGTTTAGGGTATCGGGGGGACTACTATGGCTACACCTTC.

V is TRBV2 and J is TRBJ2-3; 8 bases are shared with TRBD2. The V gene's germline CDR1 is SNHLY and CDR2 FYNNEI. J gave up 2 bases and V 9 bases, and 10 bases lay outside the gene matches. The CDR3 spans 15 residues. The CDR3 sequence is CASILSGGNTDTQYF. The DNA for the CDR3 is TGTGCCAGTATACTCAGCGGGGGCAACACAGATACGCAGTATTTT.

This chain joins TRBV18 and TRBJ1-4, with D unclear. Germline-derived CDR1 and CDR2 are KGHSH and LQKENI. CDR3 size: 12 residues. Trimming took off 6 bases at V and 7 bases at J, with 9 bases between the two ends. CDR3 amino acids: CASSDIGEKLFF. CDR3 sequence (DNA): TGTGCCAGCTCCGATATAGGTGAAAAACTGTTTTTT.

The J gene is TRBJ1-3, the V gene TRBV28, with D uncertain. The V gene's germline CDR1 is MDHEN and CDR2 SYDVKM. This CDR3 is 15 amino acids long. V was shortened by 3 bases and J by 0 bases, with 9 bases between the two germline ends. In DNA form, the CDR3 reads TGTGCCAGCAGTTTCGTTTACGGCTCTGGAAACACCATATATTTT. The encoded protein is CASSFVYGSGNTIYF. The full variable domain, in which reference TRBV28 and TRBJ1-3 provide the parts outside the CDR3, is DVKVTQSSRYLVKRTGEKVFLECVQDMDHENMFWYRQDPGLGLRLIYFSYDVKMKEKGDIPEGYSVSREKKERFSLILESASTNQTSMYLCASSFVYGSGNTIYFGEGSWLTVV.

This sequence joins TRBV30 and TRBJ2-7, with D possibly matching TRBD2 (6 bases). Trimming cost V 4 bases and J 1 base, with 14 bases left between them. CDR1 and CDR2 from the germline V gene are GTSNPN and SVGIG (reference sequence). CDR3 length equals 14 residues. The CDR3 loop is CAWTREPASYEQYF. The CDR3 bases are TGTGCCTGGACCCGGGAGCCGGCATCCTACGAGCAGTACTTC.

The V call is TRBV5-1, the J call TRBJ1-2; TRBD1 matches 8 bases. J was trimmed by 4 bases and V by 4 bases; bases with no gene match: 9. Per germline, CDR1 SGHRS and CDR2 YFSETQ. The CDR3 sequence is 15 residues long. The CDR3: CASSLLTGEGYGYTF. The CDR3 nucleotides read TGCGCCAGCAGCCTTCTGACAGGGGAGGGCTATGGCTACACCTTC.